Listed below are T cell receptor beta chains from one sample, sequenced in a study of cytomegalovirus exposure and HLA in healthy donors. The repertoire was sequenced with immunoSEQ multiplex PCR; TCRdb's copy has only in-frame clones and lacks some. This sample yields about 160,000 clones, of which around 75% are seen a single time; approximately 2.4% belongs to the top ten. Sequenced material: PBMCs. These receptors were collected from a female donor in good health and CMV-seronegative. Each CDR3 is given with its conserved first and last residue. A D gene is named only where the DNA matches it firmly. Part of the rows lack a size; the others show once, few, many or a class for expanded clones.

clone_size	v_call	j_call	d_call	cdr3_nt	cdr3_aa
NA	TRBV6-1	TRBJ2-7	TRBD2	TGTGCCAGCAGTGTGACTAGCGGATTCGTCTACGAGCAGTACTTC	CASSVTSGFVYEQYF
NA	TRBV11-2	TRBJ2-7	TRBD1	TGTGCCAGCAGCCCCCGGGACAGGTCCTACGAGCAGTACTTC	CASSPRDRSYEQYF
NA	TRBV5-1	TRBJ2-1	NA	TGCGCCAGCAGCTTGGTCTGGCGGGCCAGCTCCTACAATGAGCAGTTCTTC	CASSLVWRASSYNEQFF
NA	TRBV5-1	TRBJ2-5	NA	TGCGCCAGCAGCCTCAGCACAGGTCAAGAGACCCAGTACTTC	CASSLSTGQETQYF
few	TRBV29-1	TRBJ1-5	TRBD1	TGCAGCGTTGGACAGGGGAATCAGCCCCAGCATTTT	CSVGQGNQPQHF
NA	TRBV30	TRBJ2-7	NA	TGTGCCTGGACCTTGAGCCGGCGGAAAATTCTAACCTACGAGCAGTACTTC	CAWTLSRRKILTYEQYF
NA	TRBV11-2	TRBJ1-2	TRBD1	TGTGCCAGCAGCACACGGACAGGCACCTACACGAACTATGGCTACACCTTC	CASSTRTGTYTNYGYTF
NA	TRBV11-1	TRBJ1-3	TRBD1	TGTGCCAGCAGCCGGGACAGGGACGGAGAAAACACCATATATTTT	CASSRDRDGENTIYF
NA	TRBV11-2	TRBJ1-3	NA	TGTGCCAGCAGCACCCTCACCAGGGGTATCGGAAACACCATATATTTT	CASSTLTRGIGNTIYF
NA	TRBV11-2	TRBJ1-5	NA	TGTGCCAGCAGCCCGGGTCCCAACAATCAGCCCCAGCATTTT	CASSPGPNNQPQHF
NA	TRBV28	TRBJ2-1	NA	TGTGCCAGCAGTTTTAGAGCGGGCCGCTCCTACAATGAGCAGTTCTTC	CASSFRAGRSYNEQFF
NA	TRBV29-1	TRBJ2-6	TRBD1	TGCAGCGTTGCCCCCCTGGGACAGAATAACGTCCTGACTTTC	CSVAPLGQNNVLTF
once	TRBV2	TRBJ2-3	NA	TGTGCCAGCAGTGAACCCGGTGTGGGAGTTGTAGCAGATACGCAGTATTTT	CASSEPGVGVVADTQYF
NA	TRBV5-6	TRBJ1-1	NA	TGTGCCAGCAGCTTGGTCCCGGGAACGAACACTGAAGCTTTCTTT	CASSLVPGTNTEAFF
once	TRBV10-1	TRBJ1-5	TRBD1	TGCGCCAGCAGTCAGGGGGCGGATCAGCCCCAGCATTTT	CASSQGADQPQHF
NA	TRBV7-3	TRBJ2-1	TRBD1	TGTGCCAGCAGCCCGAACCCTACAGGGGTCAATGAGCAGTTCTTC	CASSPNPTGVNEQFF
NA	TRBV7-9	TRBJ2-5	TRBD1	TGTGCCAGCAGCCGAAGACAGGGGCTGGGAGAGACCCAGTACTTC	CASSRRQGLGETQYF
NA	TRBV7-8	TRBJ1-6	TRBD1	TGTGCCAGCAGCTTACAGGGGGAGTCCCATAATTCACCCCTCCACTTT	CASSLQGESHNSPLHF
NA	TRBV6-5	TRBJ2-3	TRBD1	TGTGCCAGCAGTCACTGGACAGGGGGCCTTGGAGATACGCAGTATTTT	CASSHWTGGLGDTQYF
NA	TRBV6-1	TRBJ1-6	TRBD1	TGTGCCAGCAGCGTGGACAGGGAGTGGTCACCCCTCCACTTT	CASSVDREWSPLHF
NA	TRBV2	TRBJ2-7	TRBD2	TGTGCCAGCAGTACCCCACTAGCGGGGGACTACGAGCAGTACTTC	CASSTPLAGDYEQYF
NA	TRBV7-2	TRBJ2-2	NA	TGTGCCAGCAGCTTGGGACTTCCAGTCGGGGAGCTGTTTTTT	CASSLGLPVGELFF
NA	TRBV4-1	TRBJ2-2	TRBD2	TGCGCCAGCAGCCAGGCTAGCGGGGGGATTAACACCGGGGAGCTGTTTTTT	CASSQASGGINTGELFF
NA	TRBV18	TRBJ1-3	NA	TGTGCCAGCTCACTATCAACGGGACATGCCGGAAACACCATATATTTT	CASSLSTGHAGNTIYF
few	TRBV7-2	TRBJ1-1	TRBD1	TGTGCCAGCAGCTTGGACAGGGGGTTTAGAAACACTGAAGCTTTCTTT	CASSLDRGFRNTEAFF
NA	TRBV19	TRBJ2-6	TRBD1	TGTGCCAGTAGTGGCCGGACAGGGGGTAGGCCTGGGGCCAACGTCCTGACTTTC	CASSGRTGGRPGANVLTF
few	TRBV5-1	TRBJ2-2	NA	TGCGCCAGCAATCAGGGGAACACTGGGGAGCTGTTTTTT	CASNQGNTGELFF
NA	TRBV2	TRBJ1-5	NA	TGTGCCAGCAGCCTGACAGGAGTCAATCAGCCCCAGCATTTT	CASSLTGVNQPQHF
NA	TRBV7-2	TRBJ2-7	TRBD2	TGTGCCAGCTGTCCCTTCGCGGGAGATGCGCGCGAGCAGTACTTC	CASCPFAGDAREQYF
NA	TRBV15	TRBJ2-3	NA	TGTGCCACCAGCAGAGATCAAGATACGCAGTATTTT	CATSRDQDTQYF
few	TRBV12-5	TRBJ2-1	TRBD2	TGTGCTAGTGGTCCGTCAGGTGGCGGGGGACGCTACAATGAGCAGTTCTTC	CASGPSGGGGRYNEQFF
NA	TRBV28	TRBJ2-1	NA	TGTGCCAGCAACCTCGCGGGTGAGTCCTACAATGAGCAGTTCTTC	CASNLAGESYNEQFF
NA	TRBV14	TRBJ2-1	TRBD2	TGTGCCAGCAGCCGGACTAGCTACAATGAGCAGTTCTTC	CASSRTSYNEQFF
NA	TRBV7-3	TRBJ2-5	TRBD1	TGTGCCAGCAGCTTGGGAACAGGGGGCGGAGGGCAAGAGACCCAGTACTTC	CASSLGTGGGGQETQYF
NA	TRBV30	TRBJ1-6	NA	TGTGCCTGGAGTGTACAGTTTACCTCCTATAATTCACCCCTCCACTTT	CAWSVQFTSYNSPLHF
once	TRBV11-2	TRBJ2-5	NA	TGTGCCAGCGGGGCCCTCGCGCGGAGCCAAGAGACCCAGTACTTC	CASGALARSQETQYF
NA	TRBV4-3	TRBJ2-1	NA	TGCGCCAGCAGCCAAGATTTGGGTCGGGAGGGGGCGAATGAGCAGTTCTTC	CASSQDLGREGANEQFF
NA	TRBV6-4	TRBJ2-1	TRBD2	TGTGCCAGCAGTGGGGCGGGGGGCAGTTACAATGAGCAGTTCTTC	CASSGAGGSYNEQFF
few	TRBV7-6	TRBJ2-3	TRBD2	TGTGCCAGCAGCTCCACTAGCGGGAGGGTAGATACGCAGTATTTT	CASSSTSGRVDTQYF
NA	TRBV2	TRBJ1-4	TRBD1	TGTGCCAGCAGTGACGACAGGGGAGATGAAAAACTGTTTTTT	CASSDDRGDEKLFF
NA	TRBV7-3	TRBJ1-2	TRBD1	TGTGCCAGCAGGTTAACGGTAGGACAGGGCTACGGCTACACCTTC	CASRLTVGQGYGYTF
NA	TRBV2	TRBJ1-2	NA	TGTGCCAGCAGTGAAGCGGGCAGGGCAAACGGCTACACCTTC	CASSEAGRANGYTF
NA	TRBV28	TRBJ2-1	NA	TGTGCCAGCAAGACTAGTCATCTTGACAATGAGCAGTTCTTC	CASKTSHLDNEQFF
NA	TRBV19	TRBJ2-7	TRBD1	TGTGCCAGTAGTATTGGAAAGGGACAGCTCTCCTACGAGCAGTACTTC	CASSIGKGQLSYEQYF
NA	TRBV18	TRBJ1-2	TRBD1	TGTGCCAGCTCAGCTAATTACAGGGGAGATGGCTACACCTTC	CASSANYRGDGYTF